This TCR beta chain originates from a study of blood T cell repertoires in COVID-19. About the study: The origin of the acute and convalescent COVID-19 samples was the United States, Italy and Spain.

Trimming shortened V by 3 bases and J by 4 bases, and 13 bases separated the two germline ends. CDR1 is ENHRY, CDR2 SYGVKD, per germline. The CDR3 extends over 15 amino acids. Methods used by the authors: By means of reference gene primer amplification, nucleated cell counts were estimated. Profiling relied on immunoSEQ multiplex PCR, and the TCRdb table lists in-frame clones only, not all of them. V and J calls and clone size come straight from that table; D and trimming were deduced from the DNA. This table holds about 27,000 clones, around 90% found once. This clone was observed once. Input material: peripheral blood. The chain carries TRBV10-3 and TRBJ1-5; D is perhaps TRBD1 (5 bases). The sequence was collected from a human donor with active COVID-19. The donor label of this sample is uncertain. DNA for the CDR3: TGTGCCATCAGTGATTCCCGGGGGTCTAATCAGCCCCAGCATTTT. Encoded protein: CAISDSRGSNQPQHF.